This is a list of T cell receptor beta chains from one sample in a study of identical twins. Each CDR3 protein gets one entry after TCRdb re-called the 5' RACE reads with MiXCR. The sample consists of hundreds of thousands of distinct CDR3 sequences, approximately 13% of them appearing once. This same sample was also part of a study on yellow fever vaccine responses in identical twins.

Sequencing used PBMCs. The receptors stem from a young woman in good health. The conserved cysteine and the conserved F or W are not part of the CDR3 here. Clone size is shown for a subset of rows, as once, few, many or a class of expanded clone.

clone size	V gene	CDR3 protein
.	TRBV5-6	ASSPKKLAGVSHNEQF
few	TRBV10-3	AISELGLANEQF
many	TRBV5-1	ASSLITGRVEQY
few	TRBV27	ASSPNWEGGYEQY
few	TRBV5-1	ASRGGEEAGELF
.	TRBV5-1	ASSNKIESRNTGELF
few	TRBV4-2	ASSQGGLLDEQF
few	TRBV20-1	SAPTRGEQF
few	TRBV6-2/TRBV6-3	ASSYPRQDGGTDTQY
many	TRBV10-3	AISESGQGGPDTQY
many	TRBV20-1	SASARDRGVQPQH
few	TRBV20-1	SASQGGRGYT
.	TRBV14	ASSHVPGPTSEQY
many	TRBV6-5	ASSYTSGTPYEQY
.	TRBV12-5	ASGVGQYNEQF
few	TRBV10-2	ASSEQRGSYGYT
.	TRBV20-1	CARNPLAGNTDTQY
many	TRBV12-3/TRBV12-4	ASSLGQSLTYEQY
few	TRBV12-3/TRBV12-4	ASTWVPSSGNTIY
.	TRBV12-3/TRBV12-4	ASSHAVGELF
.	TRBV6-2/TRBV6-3	ASSYGGGSNTGELF
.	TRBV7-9	ASSLRDVGNEQF
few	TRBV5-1	ASSPGGREADTQY
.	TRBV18	ASSPPVGESTDTQY
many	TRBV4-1	ASSQASASYEQY
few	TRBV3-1	ASSQGMGNTGELF
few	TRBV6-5	ASSYTLGTVGGTQY
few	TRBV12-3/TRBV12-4	ASSLPIAGAPTDTQY
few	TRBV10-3	AISNRDRNNEQF
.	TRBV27	ASSSAGTPLH
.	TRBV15	ATSSLTVGLAGKETQY
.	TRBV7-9	ASSLEASGSRYEQY
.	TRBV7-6	ASSPGTVASRLH
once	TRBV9	ASSVGGSGIYEQY
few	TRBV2	ASRNGLAGGQLAKNIQY
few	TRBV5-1	ASRLLRRDLNTEAF
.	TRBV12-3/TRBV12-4	ASSMRPSGLQGEQF
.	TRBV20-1	SARAINRDNGYT
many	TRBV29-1	SVGRNTEAF
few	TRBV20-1	SAETGGFYEQY
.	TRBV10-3	AISGGQAYEQY
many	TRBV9	ASSVGLPDEQF
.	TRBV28	ASSLTPGDTQY
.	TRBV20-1	SASAGTSGGWETQY
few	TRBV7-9	ASSSVPERGTYEQY
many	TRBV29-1	SVETSGSYEQY
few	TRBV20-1	SARDARTPLSYEQY
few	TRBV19	ASSIQHSYEQY
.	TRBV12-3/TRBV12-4	ASSSMDRGGEQY